This is a list of T cell receptor beta chains from one sample in a study of cytomegalovirus exposure and HLA in healthy donors. Repertoires were generated with immunoSEQ multiplex PCR, while TCRdb's copy carries only in-frame clones and drops some. This table holds about 140,000 clones, about 86% found once. Sequencing input: PBMCs. The receptors derive from a man aged 40-50 years in good health and CMV-seropositive. CDR3s include the opening cysteine and the closing phenylalanine or tryptophan. The D gene is left open where the match is weak. Only part of the rows carry a size: once, few, many, or a class if the clone is expanded.

v_call: TRBV27; cdr3_length: 15; j_call: TRBJ2-2; clone_size: NA; d_call: TRBD1; cdr3_nt: TGTGCCAGCAGTAAATCGGACAGGGTAGTCGGGGAGCTGTTTTTT; cdr3_aa: CASSKSDRVVGELFF
v_call: TRBV9; cdr3_length: 14; j_call: TRBJ2-7; clone_size: NA; d_call: NA; cdr3_nt: TGTGCCAGCAGCGCCTCAGGGGCTTCCTACGAGCAGTACTTC; cdr3_aa: CASSASGASYEQYF
v_call: TRBV4-1; cdr3_length: 17; j_call: TRBJ2-7; clone_size: NA; d_call: NA; cdr3_nt: TGCGCCAGCAGCCAAGGAGAAGGACGGGGGAGTCCCTACGAGCAGTACTTC; cdr3_aa: CASSQGEGRGSPYEQYF
v_call: TRBV6-4; cdr3_length: 14; j_call: TRBJ1-1; clone_size: NA; d_call: TRBD1; cdr3_nt: TGTGCCAGCAGGCAAGGACAGGCGTCGACTGAAGCTTTCTTT; cdr3_aa: CASRQGQASTEAFF
v_call: TRBV19; cdr3_length: 15; j_call: TRBJ2-1; clone_size: NA; d_call: NA; cdr3_nt: TGTGCCAGTAGTATTGCGACAAACCCCTACAATGAGCAGTTCTTC; cdr3_aa: CASSIATNPYNEQFF
v_call: TRBV5-1; cdr3_length: 15; j_call: TRBJ2-3; clone_size: once; d_call: TRBD2; cdr3_nt: TGCGCCAGCGTTCCGGGGACTAGCGGAGGGGATACGCAGTATTTT; cdr3_aa: CASVPGTSGGDTQYF
v_call: TRBV7-8; cdr3_length: 13; j_call: TRBJ1-5; clone_size: once; d_call: TRBD1; cdr3_nt: TGTGCCAGCACCTTCAGGGGGGACCAGCCCCAGCATTTT; cdr3_aa: CASTFRGDQPQHF
v_call: TRBV7-9; cdr3_length: 16; j_call: TRBJ1-1; clone_size: NA; d_call: TRBD1; cdr3_nt: TGTGCCAGCAGCTTAGGGGGGACAGGAGGGTTCACTGAAGCTTTCTTT; cdr3_aa: CASSLGGTGGFTEAFF
v_call: TRBV19; cdr3_length: 16; j_call: TRBJ1-5; clone_size: NA; d_call: NA; cdr3_nt: TGTGCCAGTAGTGCCTGGGAGATATATAGCAATCAGCCCCAGCATTTT; cdr3_aa: CASSAWEIYSNQPQHF
v_call: TRBV5-1; cdr3_length: 15; j_call: TRBJ2-1; clone_size: few; d_call: TRBD1; cdr3_nt: TGCGCCAGCAGCTTGGGGACAGGGGAGGTAGGTGAGCAGTTCTTC; cdr3_aa: CASSLGTGEVGEQFF
v_call: TRBV2; cdr3_length: 13; j_call: TRBJ2-2; clone_size: NA; d_call: NA; cdr3_nt: TGTGCCGACCGGACAGAGAACACCGGGGAGCTGTTTTTT; cdr3_aa: CADRTENTGELFF
v_call: TRBV30; cdr3_length: 14; j_call: TRBJ2-3; clone_size: NA; d_call: NA; cdr3_nt: TGTGCCTGGAGTATTTGGGCGGGAACAGATACGCAGTATTTT; cdr3_aa: CAWSIWAGTDTQYF
v_call: TRBV7-8; cdr3_length: 14; j_call: TRBJ1-6; clone_size: NA; d_call: TRBD1; cdr3_nt: TGTGCCAGCAGCTTGACAGGGGGCCGGTCACCCCTCCACTTT; cdr3_aa: CASSLTGGRSPLHF
v_call: TRBV7-9; cdr3_length: 16; j_call: TRBJ2-1; clone_size: NA; d_call: NA; cdr3_nt: TGTGCCAGCAGCGGGAGGCTTTTTAGCTCCTACAATGAGCAGTTCTTC; cdr3_aa: CASSGRLFSSYNEQFF
v_call: TRBV2; cdr3_length: 13; j_call: TRBJ1-2; clone_size: NA; d_call: NA; cdr3_nt: TGTGCCAGCACGAGCAGGGAAGTTGGTGGCTACACCTTC; cdr3_aa: CASTSREVGGYTF
v_call: TRBV25-1; cdr3_length: 17; j_call: TRBJ2-1; clone_size: NA; d_call: TRBD1; cdr3_nt: TGTGCCAGCAGTGAAGCGTACGGGACAGGGCCATACAATGAGCAGTTCTTC; cdr3_aa: CASSEAYGTGPYNEQFF
v_call: TRBV7-9; cdr3_length: 12; j_call: TRBJ1-2; clone_size: NA; d_call: NA; cdr3_nt: TGTGCCAGCGAACAGGGAGCGGGGGGCTACACCTTC; cdr3_aa: CASEQGAGGYTF
v_call: TRBV7-3; cdr3_length: 15; j_call: TRBJ2-3; clone_size: NA; d_call: TRBD2; cdr3_nt: TGTGCCAGCAGCCCGGAACTAGCGCCCACAGATACGCAGTATTTT; cdr3_aa: CASSPELAPTDTQYF
v_call: TRBV5-1; cdr3_length: 14; j_call: TRBJ2-7; clone_size: NA; d_call: NA; cdr3_nt: TGCGCCAGCAGCACCGACACTGGAAACTACGAGCAGTACTTC; cdr3_aa: CASSTDTGNYEQYF
v_call: TRBV4-1; cdr3_length: 15; j_call: TRBJ1-6; clone_size: NA; d_call: NA; cdr3_nt: TGCGCCAGCAGCCAAGGACAGTACTATAATTCACCCCTCCACTTT; cdr3_aa: CASSQGQYYNSPLHF
v_call: TRBV5-4; cdr3_length: 15; j_call: TRBJ2-7; clone_size: NA; d_call: TRBD2; cdr3_nt: TGTGCCAGCAGCTTGGCAGCGGGAGCGTCCTACGAGCAGTACTTC; cdr3_aa: CASSLAAGASYEQYF
v_call: TRBV19; cdr3_length: 16; j_call: TRBJ2-3; clone_size: NA; d_call: TRBD1; cdr3_nt: TGTGCCAGTAGTATGGCCGGGACAGGGCGTCAAGATACGCAGTATTTT; cdr3_aa: CASSMAGTGRQDTQYF
v_call: TRBV7-2; cdr3_length: 12; j_call: TRBJ1-5; clone_size: NA; d_call: NA; cdr3_nt: TGTGCCAGCAGCCGCCGGGCGGGGGCCCAGCATTTT; cdr3_aa: CASSRRAGAQHF
v_call: TRBV10-2; cdr3_length: 15; j_call: TRBJ1-3; clone_size: NA; d_call: NA; cdr3_nt: TGCGCCAGCAGTGAGGGGTTGGGGGCAGCGCGGACCATATATTTT; cdr3_aa: CASSEGLGAARTIYF
v_call: TRBV6-6; cdr3_length: 16; j_call: TRBJ2-5; clone_size: NA; d_call: TRBD2; cdr3_nt: TGTGCCAGCAGGGGGGGAGCGGGAGGTTACCAAGAGACCCAGTACTTC; cdr3_aa: CASRGGAGGYQETQYF
v_call: TRBV10-3; cdr3_length: 16; j_call: TRBJ2-4; clone_size: NA; d_call: TRBD2; cdr3_nt: TGTGCCATCAGTGAGTTCCACGGGACTAGCGTAAACATTCAGTACTTC; cdr3_aa: CAISEFHGTSVNIQYF
v_call: TRBV4-2; cdr3_length: 16; j_call: TRBJ1-2; clone_size: NA; d_call: NA; cdr3_nt: TGTGCCAGCAGCCACCTGGGGGGGGTGAGGGGGAGAGGCTACACCTTC; cdr3_aa: CASSHLGGVRGRGYTF
v_call: TRBV2; cdr3_length: 16; j_call: TRBJ1-1; clone_size: NA; d_call: NA; cdr3_nt: TGTGCCAGCAAACAAGGTGCGGGAGGGTCGTACACTGAAGCTTTCTTT; cdr3_aa: CASKQGAGGSYTEAFF
v_call: TRBV18; cdr3_length: 13; j_call: TRBJ2-7; clone_size: NA; d_call: NA; cdr3_nt: TGTGCCAGCTCACCCGGGACATCTTACGAGCAGTACTTC; cdr3_aa: CASSPGTSYEQYF
v_call: TRBV29-1; cdr3_length: 13; j_call: TRBJ1-2; clone_size: NA; d_call: NA; cdr3_nt: TGCAGCGTTGACAGCGATACTAACTATGGCTACACCTTC; cdr3_aa: CSVDSDTNYGYTF
v_call: TRBV7-9; cdr3_length: 13; j_call: TRBJ1-1; clone_size: NA; d_call: NA; cdr3_nt: TGTGCCAGCAGCCTTTTACAGGGCCATGAAGCTTTCTTT; cdr3_aa: CASSLLQGHEAFF
v_call: TRBV5-1; cdr3_length: 16; j_call: TRBJ1-1; clone_size: NA; d_call: NA; cdr3_nt: TGCGCCAGCACCCCGGAGACCATGATCAGGAGGTCTGAAGCTTTCTTT; cdr3_aa: CASTPETMIRRSEAFF
v_call: TRBV6-5; cdr3_length: 15; j_call: TRBJ2-1; clone_size: NA; d_call: TRBD1; cdr3_nt: TGTGCCAGCAGGGTTGGAGGGACAGGGGCGCTTGAGCAGTTCTTC; cdr3_aa: CASRVGGTGALEQFF
v_call: TRBV2; cdr3_length: 14; j_call: TRBJ2-7; clone_size: once; d_call: NA; cdr3_nt: TGTGCCAGCAGTATAGACAGGAGCTCCTACGAGCAGTACTTC; cdr3_aa: CASSIDRSSYEQYF
v_call: TRBV6-1; cdr3_length: 19; j_call: TRBJ2-6; clone_size: once; d_call: NA; cdr3_nt: TGTGCCAGCAGTGCTCGTCGTGACGGGTCTCACTCTGGGGCCAACGTCCTGACTTTC; cdr3_aa: CASSARRDGSHSGANVLTF
v_call: TRBV6-1; cdr3_length: 15; j_call: TRBJ2-5; clone_size: few; d_call: TRBD1; cdr3_nt: TGTGCCAGCAGTGAACTCCAGGGGGTAGGGGAGACCCAGTACTTC; cdr3_aa: CASSELQGVGETQYF
v_call: TRBV2; cdr3_length: 14; j_call: TRBJ2-5; clone_size: few; d_call: TRBD1; cdr3_nt: TGTGCCAGCAGGTTGGGACAGGGGGGAGAGACCCAGTACTTC; cdr3_aa: CASRLGQGGETQYF
v_call: TRBV11-2; cdr3_length: 16; j_call: TRBJ2-7; clone_size: many; d_call: TRBD2; cdr3_nt: TGTGCCAGCAGCTTAGATAAGGTAGCGGGGGACTACGAGCAGTACTTC; cdr3_aa: CASSLDKVAGDYEQYF
v_call: TRBV6-1; cdr3_length: 15; j_call: TRBJ1-2; clone_size: NA; d_call: TRBD1; cdr3_nt: TGTGCCAGCAGTCCCACAGGGGCCTTTAGGGGGGGCTACACCTTC; cdr3_aa: CASSPTGAFRGGYTF
v_call: TRBV6-6; cdr3_length: 14; j_call: TRBJ1-2; clone_size: NA; d_call: TRBD1; cdr3_nt: TGTGCCAGCAGTTACGATGGGACAGACAATGGCTACACCTTC; cdr3_aa: CASSYDGTDNGYTF
v_call: TRBV6-6; cdr3_length: 13; j_call: TRBJ2-2; clone_size: NA; d_call: NA; cdr3_nt: TGTGCCAGCAGCTTACACGGACAGGGGGAGCTGTTTTTT; cdr3_aa: CASSLHGQGELFF
v_call: TRBV7-9; cdr3_length: 14; j_call: TRBJ1-2; clone_size: NA; d_call: NA; cdr3_nt: TGTTCCAGCAGCCCTGGGGGGGGTTTCGGTGGCTACACCTTC; cdr3_aa: CSSSPGGGFGGYTF
v_call: TRBV7-8; cdr3_length: 16; j_call: TRBJ2-2; clone_size: NA; d_call: NA; cdr3_nt: TGTGCCAGCAGCTTAGATTGGGGGCGAAGCACCGGGGAGCTGTTTTTT; cdr3_aa: CASSLDWGRSTGELFF
v_call: TRBV11-2; cdr3_length: 15; j_call: TRBJ2-1; clone_size: NA; d_call: TRBD2; cdr3_nt: TGTGCCAGCAGCTTAAACGGTCCGCAGCGGGGGGAGCAGTTCTTC; cdr3_aa: CASSLNGPQRGEQFF
v_call: TRBV7-9; cdr3_length: 13; j_call: TRBJ2-7; clone_size: NA; d_call: TRBD1; cdr3_nt: TGTGCCAGCAGCAAGGGGACAGACTACGAGCAGTACTTC; cdr3_aa: CASSKGTDYEQYF
v_call: TRBV18; cdr3_length: 18; j_call: TRBJ2-6; clone_size: NA; d_call: NA; cdr3_nt: TGTGCCAGCTCACCAAAGGGCCAGGGGCTCTCTGGGGCCAACGTCCTGACTTTC; cdr3_aa: CASSPKGQGLSGANVLTF
v_call: TRBV6-5; cdr3_length: 15; j_call: TRBJ2-7; clone_size: NA; d_call: TRBD2; cdr3_nt: TGTGCCAGCAGTTACTCGTCTAGCGGGGGCTACGAGCAGTACTTC; cdr3_aa: CASSYSSSGGYEQYF
v_call: TRBV5-1; cdr3_length: 13; j_call: TRBJ1-5; clone_size: NA; d_call: NA; cdr3_nt: TGCGCCAGCGTCAAAAAGGGGCGTCAGCCCCAGCATTTT; cdr3_aa: CASVKKGRQPQHF
v_call: TRBV5-6; cdr3_length: 12; j_call: TRBJ1-4; clone_size: NA; d_call: NA; cdr3_nt: TGTGCCAGCAGCTTGACCCGGGAAAAACTGTTTTTT; cdr3_aa: CASSLTREKLFF
v_call: TRBV30; cdr3_length: 14; j_call: TRBJ1-1; clone_size: once; d_call: TRBD1; cdr3_nt: TGTGCCTGGAGTACCGACAGGGGGAATACTGAAGCTTTCTTT; cdr3_aa: CAWSTDRGNTEAFF
v_call: TRBV6-5; cdr3_length: 13; j_call: TRBJ2-1; clone_size: NA; d_call: NA; cdr3_nt: TGTGCCAGCAGCTCAACAGGGTACAATGAGCAGTTCTTC; cdr3_aa: CASSSTGYNEQFF
v_call: TRBV9; cdr3_length: 15; j_call: TRBJ2-7; clone_size: NA; d_call: NA; cdr3_nt: TGTGCCAGCAGCGTAGAAGGCGGCTACACCTACGAGCAGTACTTC; cdr3_aa: CASSVEGGYTYEQYF
v_call: TRBV19; cdr3_length: 14; j_call: TRBJ2-2; clone_size: NA; d_call: NA; cdr3_nt: TGTGCCAGCAGGGACACTTCGAACACCGGGGAGCTGTTTTTT; cdr3_aa: CASRDTSNTGELFF
v_call: TRBV13; cdr3_length: 15; j_call: TRBJ1-2; clone_size: NA; d_call: TRBD1; cdr3_nt: TGTGCCAGCAGGGGGACAGGGGGCTGGGCTGGTGGCTACACCTTC; cdr3_aa: CASRGTGGWAGGYTF